Listed here are 29 T cell receptor beta chains from one sample, sequenced in a study of cytomegalovirus exposure and HLA in healthy donors. Both 60 Vbeta primers and 13 Jbeta primers went into the PCR. Generated by immunoSEQ multiplex PCR, the TCRdb table keeps only in-frame clones and is missing some. The sample has approximately 170,000 clones, roughly 74% seen once. Sequenced sample: PBMCs. Receptor source: a male donor in good health and CMV-seronegative.

The rearrangement joins TRBV7-3 to TRBJ2-7, with 7 bases identical to TRBD1. The V gene's germline CDR1 is SGHTA and CDR2 FQGTGA. V shed 4 bases, J shed 2 bases, and the junction held 5 bases outside the gene matches. CDR3 size: 14 residues. Here the CDR3 reads CASSWGTAPYEQYF. For the CDR3, the DNA is TGTGCCAGCAGCTGGGGGACAGCACCCTACGAGCAGTACTTC.

This chain links TRBV19 with TRBJ1-2; a possible D gene is TRBD1 (5 bases). Per the germline V gene, CDR1 is LNHDA and CDR2 is SQIVND (reference sequence). The CDR3 consists of 15 residues. Trimming cost V 6 bases and J 0 bases, with 14 bases left between them. The CDR3 here is CASRPTWGANYGYTF. The CDR3 nucleotides read TGTGCCAGTAGACCTACTTGGGGGGCTAACTATGGCTACACCTTC.

The chain has TRBV6-5 and TRBJ1-3; TRBD1 agrees at 8 bases. Unmatched junction bases numbered 8, after V lost 6 bases and J lost 4 bases. The CDR3 sequence is 15 residues long. Germline V CDR1 and CDR2: MNHEY, SVGAGI. The CDR3 nucleotides are TGTGCCAGCAGCCCTTCAGGGGGCATGGGAAACACCATATATTTT. This translates into CASSPSGGMGNTIYF.

This clone was recorded once. The chain combines TRBV7-2 with TRBJ2-3; TRBD2 matches at 7 bases. This CDR3 has 13 amino acids. With V trimmed by 4 bases and J by 6 bases, 4 bases remained unmatched. The V gene's germline CDR1 is SGHTA and CDR2 FQGNSA. The CDR3 DNA sequence: TGTGCCAGCAGCTACGGGGGGTCCGATACGCAGTATTTT. This sequence encodes CASSYGGSDTQYF.

This clone has a single count. This rearrangement joins TRBV5-1 to TRBJ2-7, with TRBD1 as a possible D gene (6 bases). Trimming left V 4 bases short and J 3 bases short, with 26 bases between. Germline CDR1 SGHRS, CDR2 YFSETQ. There are 18 residues in the CDR3. CDR3 residues: CASSQWIETGKMFYEQYF. The CDR3 region has the DNA TGCGCCAGCAGCCAATGGATCGAAACAGGGAAAATGTTCTACGAGCAGTACTTC.

This clone was recorded a few times. The chain recombines TRBV7-9 with TRBJ2-7; D not certain. The germline CDR1 and CDR2 sequences are SEHNR and FQNEAQ (reference sequence). The CDR3 has 11 amino acids. Trimming removed 0 bases from V and 6 bases from J, with 3 bases in between. The CDR3 nucleotides read TGTGCCAGCAGCTTAGCACTCGAGCAGTACTTC. It translates to CASSLALEQYF.

The chain uses TRBV18 and TRBJ2-1; 7 nucleotides agree with TRBD2. V trimming: 1 base; J trimming: 9 bases; junction bases outside the gene matches: 9. In germline, CDR1 is KGHSH, CDR2 LQKENI. The CDR3 sequence is 15 residues long. The CDR3 coding sequence is TGTGCCAGCTCACCACTAGCGGGTGGGGCGGTTGAGCAGTTCTTC. Its protein is CASSPLAGGAVEQFF. The full variable domain, its missing parts supplied by reference TRBV18 and TRBJ2-1, is NAGVMQNPRHLVRRRGQEARLRCSPMKGHSHVYWYRQLPEEGLKFMVYLQKENIIDESGMPKERFSAEFPKEGPSILRIQQVVRGDSAAYFCASSPLAGGAVEQFFGPGTRLTVL.

A single count supports this clone. The chain combines TRBV6-5 with TRBJ1-5, with D perhaps matching TRBD1 (5 bases). V was pared by 5 bases and J by 0 bases, with 11 bases between. Per the germline V gene, CDR1 is MNHEY and CDR2 is SVGAGI. The CDR3 contains 15 residues. The CDR3 loop is CASSPGFYSNQPQHF. CDR3 bases: TGTGCCAGCAGTCCAGGGTTTTATAGCAATCAGCCCCAGCATTTT.

This sequence joins TRBV7-2 and TRBJ2-7, with 8 bases that match TRBD2. V dropped 5 bases and J dropped 6; count of bases not matched to a gene: 12. Germline CDR1 is SGHTA and CDR2 is FQGNSA. This CDR3 has 15 amino acids. Here the CDR3 reads CASSRSQREFSEQYF. In DNA form, the CDR3 reads TGTGCCAGCAGCCGGTCCCAGCGGGAGTTTAGCGAGCAGTACTTC.

V gene TRBV7-2 combines with J gene TRBJ2-5, with D unclear. Germline lookup yields CDR1 SGHTA and CDR2 FQGNSA. The V gene lost 5 bases and the J gene lost 1 base, with 2 bases spanning the gap. The CDR3 consists of 11 residues. The CDR3 here is CASSLQETQYF. CDR3 bases: TGTGCCAGCAGCCTCCAAGAGACCCAGTACTTC. The complete variable domain, with remaining parts taken from reference TRBV7-2 and TRBJ2-5, reads GAGVSQSPSNKVTEKGKDVELRCDPISGHTALYWYRQSLGQGLEFLIYFQGNSAPDKSGLPSDRFSAERTGGSVSTLTIQRTQQEDSAVYLCASSLQETQYFGPGTRLLVL.

The CDR3 bases are TGTGCCAGCAGCCGGTCGGGTAGGGGGCTCAACACTGAAGCTTTCTTT. Translated: CASSRSGRGLNTEAFF. The chain joins TRBV4-2 to TRBJ1-1, with 7 nucleotides matching TRBD1. This CDR3 region has 16 residues. Germline CDR1 LGHNA, CDR2 YNFKEQ. The J segment lost 2 bases and the V segment lost 4 bases, leaving 10 bases of the junction unmatched.

This rearrangement joins TRBV5-1 to TRBJ1-3, with D hard to call. Germline V CDR1 and CDR2: SGHRS, YFSETQ. The CDR3 sequence is 13 residues long. V lost 5 bases and J lost 0, with 6 bases in between. The CDR3, as DNA: TGCGCCAGCAGGGCCAGCTCTGGAAACACCATATATTTT. Encoded protein: CASRASSGNTIYF.

This chain connects TRBV4-1 to TRBJ1-5; D may be TRBD1 (6 bases). The CDR3 is 15 amino acids. CDR1 and CDR2 (germline): MGHRA, YSYEKL. Trimming pared 2 bases from V and 4 bases from J, leaving 12 bases between. The CDR3 region has the DNA TGCGCCAGCAGCCAAAAGACGCAGGGGAATCAGCCCCAGCATTTT. This codes for CASSQKTQGNQPQHF.

The chain couples TRBV5-4 to TRBJ2-6, with TRBD1 identical over 7 bases. The CDR3 extends over 19 amino acids. The germline gives CDR1 SGHNT, CDR2 YYREEE (reference sequence). J was trimmed by 0 bases and V by 5 bases; bases with no gene match: 14. CDR3 bases: TGTGCCAGCAGTTGGGGGCCCGGGACAGATTACTCTGGGGCCAACGTCCTGACTTTC. Translation gives CASSWGPGTDYSGANVLTF.

CDR3 coding DNA: TGTGCCAGCAGTGGGTGGACAGGACCCGGGGAGCTGTTTTTT. Translating it yields CASSGWTGPGELFF. This rearrangement joins TRBV2 to TRBJ2-2; the match to TRBD1 covers 7 bases. V was pared by 4 bases and J by 6 bases, with 5 bases of the junction left unmatched. Germline CDR1 and CDR2: SNHLY and FYNNEI. This CDR3 has 14 residues.

This clone was seen only a few times. The sample holds other DNA sequences that translate to the same CDR3. V usage is TRBV19 and J usage is TRBJ2-1, with 8 positions matching TRBD1. The germline V gene has CDR1 LNHDA and CDR2 SQIVND (reference sequence). V trimming: 7 bases; J trimming: 7 bases; junction bases outside the gene matches: 6. CDR3 length equals 13 residues. The CDR3 DNA reads TGTGCCAGTACCAGGACAGGGTGGAATGAGCAGTTCTTC. Translating it yields CASTRTGWNEQFF.

This chain joins TRBV30 and TRBJ2-2; no reliable D call. Trimming stripped 3 bases from V and 6 bases from J, with 5 bases between. This CDR3 is built from 11 residues. Germline V lookup: CDR1 GTSNPN, CDR2 SVGIG (reference sequence). For the CDR3, the DNA is TGTGCCTGGAGACGGGCCGGGGAGCTGTTTTTT. It specifies CAWRRAGELFF.

This clone was observed a single time. J is TRBJ2-5 and V is TRBV5-4; D is perhaps TRBD2 (6 bases). The CDR3 has 14 residues. CDR1 and CDR2 from the germline V gene are SGHNT and YYREEE (reference sequence). V shed 0 bases and J shed 5 bases, with 11 bases lying between them. CDR3 nucleotide sequence: TGTGCCAGCAGCTTGGACGGACTAATGGAGACCCAGTACTTC. This gives the protein CASSLDGLMETQYF.

The V and J genes are TRBV5-1 and TRBJ2-3; TRBD1 aligns across 7 bases. This CDR3 region has 15 residues. Germline CDR1 SGHRS, CDR2 YFSETQ. J was trimmed by 1 base and V by 3 bases; bases with no gene match: 5. Here the CDR3 reads CASSSEDRGTDTQYF. The CDR3 region has the DNA TGCGCCAGCAGCTCCGAAGACAGGGGCACAGATACGCAGTATTTT.

The chain joins TRBV19 to TRBJ2-1, with 8 bases aligning to TRBD1. The germline V gene encodes CDR1 LNHDA and CDR2 SQIVND (reference sequence). This CDR3 region has 17 residues. The ends lost 4 bases at V and 0 bases at J; junction bases unmatched: 8. The CDR3 reads CASSTRQGYSSYNEQFF. The CDR3 DNA reads as TGTGCCAGTAGTACCCGACAGGGGTACAGCTCCTACAATGAGCAGTTCTTC.

J is TRBJ2-1 and V is TRBV4-3; D unclear. There are 14 residues in the CDR3. V was trimmed by 0 bases and J by 2 bases, leaving 5 bases between them. Germline CDR1 and CDR2: LGHNA and YSLEER. CDR3 coding DNA: TGCGCCAGCAGCCAAGATCCGGCCTACAATGAGCAGTTCTTC. Amino acids: CASSQDPAYNEQFF.

This clone turned up a few times. The rearrangement joins TRBV27 to TRBJ2-5, with a possible D match to TRBD2 (7 bases). Between the trimmed V and J ends, which lost 8 bases and 5 bases, there was a span of 24 bases. This CDR3 region has 16 residues. Germline V gives CDR1 MNHEY, CDR2 SMNVEV (reference sequence). DNA for the CDR3: TGTGCCAGCTCAAAGCGGTGGGAGGGGGGGAGGGAGACCCAGTACTTC. Amino acid sequence: CASSKRWEGGRETQYF.

This clone came up once. The chain recombines TRBV20-1 with TRBJ1-3; D is undetermined. With 7 bases removed from V and 8 bases from J, the gap between germline ends came to 12 bases. The V gene's germline CDR1 is DFQATT and CDR2 SNEGSKA (reference sequence). The CDR3 spans 11 residues. CDR3 protein: CSGVRLDTIYF. In DNA form, the CDR3 reads TGCAGTGGAGTAAGACTGGACACCATATATTTT.

This clone is a singleton in its sample. This chain links TRBV18 with TRBJ2-1, with 13 bases that match TRBD2. Trimming took 4 bases from V and 6 from J; bases not matched to a gene: 6. This CDR3 is built from 16 residues. Germline CDR1 reads KGHSH; CDR2 reads LQKENI. The CDR3 DNA sequence: TGTGCCAGCTCACAAAAACTAGCGGGGGGGATCAATGAGCAGTTCTTC. Encoded protein: CASSQKLAGGINEQFF.

The CDR3 DNA follows: TGTGCCAGCAGTTACTCTGGCGGGAGTGGGAATGAGCAGTTCTTC. It codes for CASSYSGGSGNEQFF. The genes are TRBV6-6 and TRBJ2-1, with 7 bases identical to TRBD2. CDR3 length: 15 residues. Germline assignment: CDR1 MNHNY and CDR2 SVGAGI (reference sequence). The ends lost 0 bases at V and 7 bases at J; junction bases unmatched: 6.

The CDR3 loop reads CASSLQFEAFF. DNA for the CDR3: TGTGCCAGCAGCTTACAGTTTGAAGCTTTCTTT. V gene TRBV7-9 combines with J gene TRBJ1-1; the D is unclear. This CDR3 has 11 residues. The V gene lost 2 bases and the J gene lost 7 bases, with 5 bases spanning the gap. Germline-derived CDR1 and CDR2 are SEHNR and FQNEAQ (reference sequence).

The chain carries TRBV5-6 and TRBJ1-6; D is unclear. V was trimmed by 4 bases and J by 4 bases, leaving 12 bases between them. The CDR3 totals 15 residues. CDR1 is SGHDT, CDR2 YYEEEE, per germline. CDR3 sequence (DNA): TGTGCCAGCAGCCCCCTCCAGATTTATAATTCACCCCTCCACTTT. Translation: CASSPLQIYNSPLHF.

The chain carries TRBV7-9 and TRBJ2-7, with unresolved D. CDR1 is SEHNR, CDR2 FQNEAQ, per germline (reference sequence). The CDR3 length is 13 residues. Trimming shortened V by 1 base and J by 0 bases, and 4 bases separated the two germline ends. CDR3 protein: CASSLESSYEQYF. The CDR3 DNA reads TGTGCCAGCAGCTTAGAGAGCTCCTACGAGCAGTACTTC.

This chain links TRBV7-2 with TRBJ2-5; possibly TRBD2 for D (6 bases). With 0 bases removed from V and 5 bases from J, the gap between germline ends came to 10 bases. CDR3 length equals 14 residues. Germline CDR1 SGHTA, CDR2 FQGNSA. CDR3 residues: CASSLARGRETQYF. The CDR3 bases are TGTGCCAGCAGCTTAGCGAGAGGGAGGGAGACCCAGTACTTC. The full variable domain, rest sourced from reference TRBV7-2 and TRBJ2-5, is GAGVSQSPSNKVTEKGKDVELRCDPISGHTALYWYRQSLGQGLEFLIYFQGNSAPDKSGLPSDRFSAERTGGSVSTLTIQRTQQEDSAVYLCASSLARGRETQYFGPGTRLLVL.